Each of the 15 T cell receptor beta chains below was sequenced from the same sample in a study of read filtering for tumor transcriptome and immune sequencing. Molecular barcoded adaptors covering alpha/delta and beta/gamma chains were used on 400 ng RNA. TCRdb redid the calling of the reads with MiXCR, one entry per CDR3 protein. The table includes approximately 150,000 distinct CDR3 sequences, 13% detected once. Sample: a population of CD138-negative cells sorted from bone marrow. These receptor sequences come from a donor aged 40 or over with multiple myeloma.

The sample holds many counts of this clonotype. V and J are TRBV19 and TRBJ1-5; the D gene is possibly TRBD1 (5 bases). This CDR3 is 15 amino acids long. Germline loops: CDR1 LNHDA, CDR2 SQIVND (reference sequence). V gave up 6 bases and J gave up 4 bases, with 16 bases separating them. The CDR3 DNA is TGTGCCAGTAGGCCATACGGAGACAGTAATCAGCCCCAGCATTTT. It is translated as CASRPYGDSNQPQHF.

The V call is TRBV5-1, the J call TRBJ2-1, with 10 bases aligning to TRBD2. The CDR3 has 15 amino acids. The germline V gene encodes CDR1 SGHRS and CDR2 YFSETQ. After removal of 4 bases from V and 7 bases from J, the junction contained 8 bases not matched to a gene. The chain's CDR3 is CASSESGTSVNEQFF. DNA for the CDR3: TGCGCCAGCAGCGAATCCGGGACTAGCGTGAATGAGCAGTTCTTC.

At least ten counts were recorded for this clonotype. The DNA of the CDR3 is TGTGCCAGCAGTTTTGAGGGGCTTCAGCCCCAGCATTTT. The encoded protein is CASSFEGLQPQHF. The rearrangement links TRBV12-3 or TRBV12-4 to TRBJ1-5; TRBD1 is a possible D gene (5 bases). Trimming shortened V by 3 bases and J by 6 bases, and 9 bases separated the two germline ends. This CDR3 has 13 amino acids.

This clonotype was found many times. The chain recombines TRBV12-5 with TRBJ2-2, with TRBD2 matching over 12 bases. V gave up 0 bases and J gave up 5 bases; unmatched junction bases: 10. The germline gives CDR1 LGHNT, CDR2 FRNRAP. This CDR3 comprises 19 residues. The chain's CDR3 is CASGLVLLAGGLETGELFF. The CDR3 DNA reads as TGTGCTAGTGGTTTGGTTCTCCTAGCGGGAGGGCTCGAGACCGGGGAGCTGTTTTTT.

This clonotype has a handful of counts. This sequence joins TRBV7-9 and TRBJ2-1, with D maybe TRBD1 (5 bases). The germline V gene encodes CDR1 SEHNR and CDR2 FQNEAQ (reference sequence). Trimming took off 1 base at V and 2 bases at J, with 12 bases between the two ends. This CDR3 contains 16 residues. CDR3 region: CASSLDRQGTYNEQFF. The CDR3 DNA reads as TGTGCCAGCAGCTTAGATAGGCAGGGCACCTACAATGAGCAGTTCTTC.

This clonotype was observed a few times. The chain joins TRBV12-3 or TRBV12-4 to TRBJ1-1; 7 bases are shared with TRBD1. The CDR3 is 13 amino acids. V trimming: 6 bases; J trimming: 4 bases; junction bases outside the gene matches: 5. CDR3 in DNA: TGTGCCAGCAGACTGACAGGGACCACTGAAGCTTTCTTT. Residues: CASRLTGTTEAFF.

This clonotype was observed many times. The chain carries TRBV7-2 and TRBJ2-3; a possible D gene is TRBD1 (5 bases). Per germline, CDR1 SGHTA and CDR2 FQGNSA. The CDR3 runs 14 residues. The V and J ends lost 1 base and 4 bases respectively, with 9 bases between them. CDR3 sequence reads: CASSLDKGADTQYF. CDR3 sequence (DNA): TGTGCCAGCAGCTTAGATAAAGGGGCAGATACGCAGTATTTT.

There are many counts of this clonotype. The V call is TRBV7-9, the J call TRBJ1-4; TRBD1 matches at 8 bases. V lost 4 bases and J lost 0; bases outside the gene matches: 7. Germline V gene sequence: CDR1 SEHNR, CDR2 FQNEAQ (reference sequence). This CDR3 spans 17 amino acids. The CDR3 nucleotides are TGTGCCAGCAGCTCTAGCTTACAGGGGGCAACTAATGAAAAACTGTTTTTT. It specifies CASSSSLQGATNEKLFF.

In regard to this clonotype: Being one base from a much bigger clone, this may be a read error. This chain joins TRBV6-1 and TRBJ2-3; no firm D call. CDR1 and CDR2 (germline): MNHNS, SASEGT. This CDR3 spans 14 amino acids. The CDR3 DNA reads TGTGCCAGCAGTGAAGCAGGTCGCGCAGATACGCGGTATTTT. Amino acid sequence: CASSEAGRADTRYF.

Remarks on this clonotype: This sequence may be a read error, since a much larger clone differs from it by one base. The gene calls are TRBV5-1 and TRBJ2-1; D uncertain. CDR1 and CDR2 from the germline V gene are SGHRS and YFSETQ. V dropped 5 bases and J dropped 8 bases, with 11 bases sitting between them. The CDR3 is 12 residues long. The CDR3 bases are TGCGCCAGCAGTCGAAACCTCGATGAGCAGTTCTTC. Amino acid sequence: CASSRNLDEQFF. The full variable domain, in which reference TRBV5-1 and TRBJ2-1 provide the parts outside the CDR3, is KAGVTQTPRYLIKTRGQQVTLSCSPISGHRSVSWYQQTPGQGLQFLFEYFSETQRNKGNFPGRFSGRQFSNSRSEMNVSTLELGDSALYLCASSRNLDEQFFGPGTRLTVL.

This clonotype came up many times. This chain uses TRBV5-6 with TRBJ2-3; 10 positions agree with TRBD1. The V gene's germline CDR1 is SGHDT and CDR2 YYEEEE. J was trimmed by 1 base and V by 4 bases; bases with no gene match: 6. The CDR3 sequence is 16 residues long. The CDR3 is CASSLDRGRGTDTQYF. DNA of the CDR3: TGTGCCAGCAGCCTAGACAGGGGGCGCGGCACAGATACGCAGTATTTT.

This clonotype was picked up one time. It may be a read error: a sequence one base away is much more abundant. J is TRBJ2-2 and V is TRBV7-9, with TRBD2 identical over 8 bases. Germline V gene data show CDR1 as SEHNR and CDR2 as FQNEAQ (reference sequence). The CDR3 totals 16 residues. Germline trimming cut 3 bases from V and 7 bases from J; bases unmatched to any gene: 10. The CDR3 coding sequence is TGTGCCAGCAGCTTCACCCGGGGGGGGCTTGACGGGGAGCTGTTTTTT. Its protein product is CASSFTRGGLDGELFF. The entire variable domain, with the rest obtained from reference TRBV7-9 and TRBJ2-2, is as follows: DTGVSQNPRHKITKRGQNVTFRCDPISEHNRLYWYRQTLGQGPEFLTYFQNEAQLEKSRLLSDRFSAERPKGSFSTLEIQRTEQGDSAMYLCASSFTRGGLDGELFFGEGSRLTVL.

This clonotype has at least ten counts. The V call is TRBV10-1, the J call TRBJ2-5, with 8 bases lining up with TRBD2. The CDR3 covers 16 residues. V was clipped by 0 bases and J by 5 bases; unmatched bases: 8. Germline CDR1 WNHNN, CDR2 SYGVQD (reference sequence). CDR3 DNA: TGCGCCAGCAGTGAGTCGGACGCTAGCGGGTTGGAGACCCAGTACTTC. Its translation: CASSESDASGLETQYF.

This clonotype has a handful of counts. The genes are TRBV18 and TRBJ2-7, with TRBD1 matching 11 bases. V dropped 2 bases and J dropped 2; count of bases not matched to a gene: 2. Germline V gene data show CDR1 as KGHSH and CDR2 as LQKENI. The CDR3 runs 15 residues. CDR3 sequence reads: CASSPRGQGAYEQYF. In DNA form, the CDR3 reads TGTGCCAGCTCACCAAGGGGACAGGGGGCCTACGAGCAGTACTTC.

At least ten counts were recorded for this clonotype. This chain connects TRBV20-1 to TRBJ2-7, with D uncertain. Germline V gene lookup returns CDR1 DFQATT and CDR2 SNEGSKA (reference sequence). Trimming pared 0 bases from V and 5 bases from J, leaving 20 bases between. This CDR3 is built from 16 residues. DNA of the CDR3: TGCAGTGCTAGAGAGGTAAGGGCCGTCGCCCTTCACGAGCAGTACTTC. Translating it yields CSAREVRAVALHEQYF.